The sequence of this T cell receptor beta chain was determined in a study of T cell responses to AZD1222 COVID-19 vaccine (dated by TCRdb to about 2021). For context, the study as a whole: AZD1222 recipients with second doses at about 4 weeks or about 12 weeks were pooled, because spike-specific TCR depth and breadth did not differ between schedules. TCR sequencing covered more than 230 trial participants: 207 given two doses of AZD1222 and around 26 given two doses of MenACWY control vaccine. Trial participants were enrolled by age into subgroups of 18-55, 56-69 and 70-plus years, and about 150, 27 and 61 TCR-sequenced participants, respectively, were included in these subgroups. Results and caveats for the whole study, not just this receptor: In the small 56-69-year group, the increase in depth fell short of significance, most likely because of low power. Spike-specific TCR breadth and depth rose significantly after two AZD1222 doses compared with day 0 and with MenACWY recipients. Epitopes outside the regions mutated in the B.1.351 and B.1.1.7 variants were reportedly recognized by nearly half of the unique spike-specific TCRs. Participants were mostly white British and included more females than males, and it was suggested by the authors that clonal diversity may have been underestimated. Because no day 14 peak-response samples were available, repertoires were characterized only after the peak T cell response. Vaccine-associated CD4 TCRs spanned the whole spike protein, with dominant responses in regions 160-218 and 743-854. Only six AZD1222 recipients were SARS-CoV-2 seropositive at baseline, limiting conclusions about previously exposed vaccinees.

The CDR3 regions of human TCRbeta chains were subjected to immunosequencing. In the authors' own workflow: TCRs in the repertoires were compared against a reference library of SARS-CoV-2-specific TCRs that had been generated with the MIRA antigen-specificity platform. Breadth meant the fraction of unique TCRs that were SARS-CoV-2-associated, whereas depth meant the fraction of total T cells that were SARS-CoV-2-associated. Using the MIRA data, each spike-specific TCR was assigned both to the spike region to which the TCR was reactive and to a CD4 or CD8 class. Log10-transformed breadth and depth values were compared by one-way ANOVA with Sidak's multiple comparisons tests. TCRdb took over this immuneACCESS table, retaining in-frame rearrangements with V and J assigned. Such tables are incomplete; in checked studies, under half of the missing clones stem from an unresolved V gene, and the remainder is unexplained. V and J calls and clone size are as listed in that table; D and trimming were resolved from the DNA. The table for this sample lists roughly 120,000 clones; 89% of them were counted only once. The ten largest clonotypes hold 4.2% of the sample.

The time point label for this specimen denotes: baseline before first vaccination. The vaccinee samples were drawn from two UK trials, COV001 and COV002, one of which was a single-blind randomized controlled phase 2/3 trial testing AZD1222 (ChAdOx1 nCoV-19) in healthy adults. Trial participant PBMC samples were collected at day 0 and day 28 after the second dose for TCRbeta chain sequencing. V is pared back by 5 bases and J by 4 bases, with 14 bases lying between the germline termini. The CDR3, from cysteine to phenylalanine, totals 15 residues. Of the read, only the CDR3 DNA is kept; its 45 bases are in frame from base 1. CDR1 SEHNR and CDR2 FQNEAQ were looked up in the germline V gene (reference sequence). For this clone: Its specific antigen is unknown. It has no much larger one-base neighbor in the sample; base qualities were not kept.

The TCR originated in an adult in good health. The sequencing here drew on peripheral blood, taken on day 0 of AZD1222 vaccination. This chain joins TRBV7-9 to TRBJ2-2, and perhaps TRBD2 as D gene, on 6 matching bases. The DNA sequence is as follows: TGTGCCAGCAGCCCAATCGGGGGAGGCACCGGGGAGCTGTTTTTT. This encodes CASSPIGGGTGELFF.